This is a list of T cell receptor beta chains from one sample in a study of T cells after yellow fever vaccination. TCRdb reprocessed the 5' RACE reads via MiXCR and lists one record per CDR3 protein. The sample includes some 160,000 distinct CDR3 sequences, over 7% of them seen just once. Sequenced material: CD8+ T cells sorted from PBMCs, taken 45 days after the yellow fever booster vaccination. These receptors originate from a man younger than 35 who received the YFV17D yellow fever vaccine. Each CDR3 is given with its conserved first and last residue. D genes are given only for firm matches. Not all rows give a size; the values are once, few, many and, for expanded clones, a class.

-	TRBD1	TRBV5-6	TRBJ2-1	TGTGCCAGCAGCCCCGCGCGGGGACAGGGGGCGAAGCATGAGCAGTTCTTC	CASSPARGQGAKHEQFF
-	-	TRBV6-2/TRBV6-3	TRBJ2-7	TGTGCCAGCAGCCACTCCGACGAGCAGTACTTC	CASSHSDEQYF
many	TRBD2	TRBV11-2	TRBJ2-7	TGTGCCAGCAGCGGCACCCGCCCTGGGACTAGCGGGGTCAACTACGAGCAGTACTTC	CASSGTRPGTSGVNYEQYF
-	-	TRBV24-1	TRBJ2-3	TGTGCCACCAGTGAGACAATCGCCACAGATACGCAGTATTTT	CATSETIATDTQYF
few	TRBD1	TRBV4-1	TRBJ1-6	TGCGCCAGCGGAAACCGGGACAGGGATAATTCACCCCTCCACTTT	CASGNRDRDNSPLHF
-	-	TRBV7-9	TRBJ2-7	TGTGCCAGCAGCTTAGAAGGGGCGCGCATCTACGAGCAGTACTTC	CASSLEGARIYEQYF
-	TRBD1	TRBV11-2	TRBJ1-1	TGTGCCAGCAGCTTATTCGGGACAGGGGCGGGCACTGAAGCTTTCTTT	CASSLFGTGAGTEAFF
many	-	TRBV6-5	TRBJ2-3	TGTGCCAGCAGTCCGGGGGGCCTCACAGATACGCAGTATTTT	CASSPGGLTDTQYF
few	TRBD1	TRBV7-9	TRBJ2-5	TGTGCCAGCAGCTCCTCCCCGGACAGGAGTTACGCGGAGACCCAGTACTTC	CASSSSPDRSYAETQYF
few	TRBD1	TRBV12-5	TRBJ2-2	TGTGCTAGTGGTTTCTCGCGGACAGGGGAGATCGGGGAGCTGTTTTTT	CASGFSRTGEIGELFF
many	-	TRBV4-3	TRBJ2-5	TGCGCCAGCAGCCAAGATACTAGCTGGCAAGAGACCCAGTACTTC	CASSQDTSWQETQYF
few	TRBD2	TRBV7-2	TRBJ2-5	TGTGCCAGCAGCTTATATGGGGGGGGCCAAGAGACCCAGTACTTC	CASSLYGGGQETQYF
-	TRBD2	TRBV7-8	TRBJ2-2	TGTGCCAGCAGTCATCCGGGAGGGACCGGGGAGCTGTTTTTT	CASSHPGGTGELFF
few	-	TRBV7-9	TRBJ1-1	TGTGCCAGCACCCGGCAGAACACTGAAGCTTTCTTT	CASTRQNTEAFF
-	-	TRBV11-2	TRBJ2-6	TGTGCCAGCAGCTTAGATGAAGGGGACGGGGCCAACGTCCTGACTTTC	CASSLDEGDGANVLTF